This TCR beta chain was retrieved from a study of T cells in Graves' hyperthyroidism and ophthalmopathy. Using RNA transcripts as the source, TCR beta CDR3 regions were amplified. HTBI primers were employed in a first-round RT-PCR of the TCR CDR3. TCRdb passed the multiplex PCR reads through MiXCR, listing each CDR3 protein once. The data hold 560,000 or so distinct CDR3 sequences, with 20% observed a single time. This clonotype was recorded many times. Its antigen remains unknown. Reasons for excluding patients were uncontrolled infection, other autoimmune disease, pregnancy or lactation. The length of the CDR3 is 16 residues. Germline CDR1 and CDR2: MDHEN and SYDVKM. Trimming took 5 bases from V and 6 from J; bases not matched to a gene: 13. Findings and limits, study-wide: Separation of ophthalmopathy from stable hyperthyroidism was achieved by a 13 V-J model. Blood also held most thyroid clonotypes expanded beyond 0.001.

This chain joins TRBV28 and TRBJ2-1, with 7 nucleotides matching TRBD2. Sample: blood. This clonotype originated in a man aged 35-49 years with Graves' ophthalmopathy. The CDR3 DNA is TGTGCCAGCAGTCTCCGGCGGGGGAAAGGGGTCAATGAGCAGTTCTTC. Translating gives CASSLRRGKGVNEQFF.